Each of the 6 T cell receptor beta chains below was sequenced from the same sample in a study of blood T cell repertoires in COVID-19. The table came from immunoSEQ multiplex PCR; TCRdb's copy has only in-frame clones and leaves some out. The sample holds some 220,000 clones, 70% to 90% seen once. The sample was peripheral blood. The receptors shown here come from a young woman who had recovered from COVID-19.

V usage is TRBV4-2 and J usage is TRBJ1-4, with 7 bases identical to TRBD1. Germline CDR1 LGHNA, CDR2 YNFKEQ. The V segment lost 4 bases and the J segment 8 bases; nucleotides outside the gene matches: 19. The CDR3 totals 18 residues. CDR3 region: CASSPRDQGGLATEKLFF. CDR3 coding DNA: TGTGCCAGCAGCCCCCGGGACCAGGGGGGTCTCGCGACAGAAAAACTGTTTTTT.

The chain combines TRBV19 with TRBJ2-1; tentative D call: TRBD2 (5 bases). The V gene lost 7 bases and the J gene lost 0 bases, with 13 bases spanning the gap. This CDR3 has 15 residues. From germline, CDR1 is LNHDA and CDR2 SQIVND (reference sequence). In nucleotides, the CDR3 is TGTGCCAGTAAGGTGGAGCGGTCCTCCTACAATGAGCAGTTCTTC. Protein: CASKVERSSYNEQFF. The full variable domain, with the rest looked up from reference TRBV19 and TRBJ2-1, is DGGITQSPKYLFRKEGQNVTLSCEQNLNHDAMYWYRQDPGQGLRLIYYSQIVNDFQKGDIAEGYSVSREKKESFPLTVTSAQKNPTAFYLCASKVERSSYNEQFFGPGTRLTVL.

The gene calls are TRBV7-2 and TRBJ2-7; D is perhaps TRBD2 (6 bases). V gave up 0 bases and J gave up 1 base, with 10 bases separating them. The germline V gene has CDR1 SGHTA and CDR2 FQGNSA. This CDR3 has 15 residues. The CDR3: CASSLAGGISYEQYF. CDR3 DNA sequence: TGTGCCAGCAGCTTAGCGGGAGGAATTTCCTACGAGCAGTACTTC.

V gene TRBV6-6 combines with J gene TRBJ2-3, with D possibly matching TRBD1 (5 bases). Looked up from germline, CDR1 is MNHNY and CDR2 is SVGAGI (reference sequence). The length of the CDR3 is 12 residues. Trimming cost V 5 bases and J 4 bases, with 7 bases left between them. CDR3 sequence: CASSLGADTQYF. The CDR3 coding sequence is TGTGCCAGCAGTCTAGGGGCAGATACGCAGTATTTT.

J is TRBJ2-1 and V is TRBV4-3; 7 nucleotides align to TRBD2. The CDR3 is 15 residues long. Trimming cost V 0 bases and J 5 bases; bases outside gene matches: 4. Germline V gene sequence: CDR1 LGHNA, CDR2 YSLEER. CDR3 nucleotide sequence: TGCGCCAGCAGCCAAGAAGTGGGGGGGAACAATGAGCAGTTCTTC. This codes for CASSQEVGGNNEQFF.

The genes are TRBV28 and TRBJ1-2; 8 nucleotides agree with TRBD1. The ends lost 6 bases at V and 4 bases at J; junction bases unmatched: 10. The CDR3 contains 15 residues. Germline values: CDR1 MDHEN, CDR2 SYDVKM. The CDR3 nucleotides read TGTGCCAGCAGCCCCCGGGACAGGAGGAGCTATGGCTACACCTTC. It encodes CASSPRDRRSYGYTF.